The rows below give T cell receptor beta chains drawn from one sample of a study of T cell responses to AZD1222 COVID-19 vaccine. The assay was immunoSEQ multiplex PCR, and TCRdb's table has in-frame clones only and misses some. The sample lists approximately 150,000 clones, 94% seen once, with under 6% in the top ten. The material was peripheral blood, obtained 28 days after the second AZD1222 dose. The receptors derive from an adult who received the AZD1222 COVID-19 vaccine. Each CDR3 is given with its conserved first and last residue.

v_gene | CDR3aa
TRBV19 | CASRLAGGGNNEQFF
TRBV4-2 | CASSQRGAGGFSYNEQFF
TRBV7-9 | CASSFATSVVGELFF
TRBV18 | CASSPTTDSNQPQHF
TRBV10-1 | CASCPGQGDYNEQFF
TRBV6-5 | CASRRGGGEAFF
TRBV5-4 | CASSLGQGRTYEQYF
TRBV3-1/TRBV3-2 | CASSQANYGYTF
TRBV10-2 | CASLVVPSAKNIQYF
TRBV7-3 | CASSLEGTSGAYEQYF
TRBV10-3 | CAISENSYNEQFF
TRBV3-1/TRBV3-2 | CASNRLAGESTGELFF
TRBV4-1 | CASSQDGQDTYGYTF
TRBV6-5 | CASSYDRTGYEQYF
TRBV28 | CASSLDRVGTAFF
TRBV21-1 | CASSGRTGFALHF
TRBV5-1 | CASSPAGTSVNNEQFF
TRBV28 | CASSNRGLETQYF
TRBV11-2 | CASSLSMGPYEQYF
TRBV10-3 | CAIGSSGEAYEQYF
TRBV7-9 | CASSPGIGLGNIQYF
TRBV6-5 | CASSFSPTALTEAFF
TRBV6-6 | CASSGLYSSEQFF
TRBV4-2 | CASSGGRYREEQFF
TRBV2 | CASSESSWAGSF
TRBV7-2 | CASSSGQTYHEQYF
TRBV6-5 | CASSSSEWQGRTPLYF
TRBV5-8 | CASSLVANTGELFF
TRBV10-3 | CAISESLGNGYTF
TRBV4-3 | CASSQGREGLYNEQFF
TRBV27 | CASSFRGGRAYEQYF
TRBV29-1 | CSVDGNGGTYEQYF
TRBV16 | CASSQSRLNTEAFF
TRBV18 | CASSPRNLGYGYTF
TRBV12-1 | CASSIRDACSPLHF
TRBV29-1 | CSASGHGANEQFF
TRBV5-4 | CASSLNWGVYNEQFF
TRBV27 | CASSLSSGSPYEQYF
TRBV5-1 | CASSSQGATRFF